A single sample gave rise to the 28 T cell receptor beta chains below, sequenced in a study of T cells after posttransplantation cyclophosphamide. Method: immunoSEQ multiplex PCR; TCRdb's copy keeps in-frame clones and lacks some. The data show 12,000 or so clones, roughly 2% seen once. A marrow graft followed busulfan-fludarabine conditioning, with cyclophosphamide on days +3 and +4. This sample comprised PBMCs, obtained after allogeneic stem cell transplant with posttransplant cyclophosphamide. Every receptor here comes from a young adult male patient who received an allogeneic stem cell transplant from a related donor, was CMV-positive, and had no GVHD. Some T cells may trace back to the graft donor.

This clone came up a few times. The CDR3 spells CAWSVRQGGEQYF. The DNA for the CDR3 is TGTGCCTGGAGTGTACGGCAGGGTGGCGAGCAGTACTTC. This chain uses TRBV30 with TRBJ2-7; possible D gene TRBD1, 5 bases. Trimming removed 0 bases from V and 6 bases from J, with 12 bases in between. Germline-derived CDR1 and CDR2 are GTSNPN and SVGIG (reference sequence). The CDR3 has 13 amino acids.

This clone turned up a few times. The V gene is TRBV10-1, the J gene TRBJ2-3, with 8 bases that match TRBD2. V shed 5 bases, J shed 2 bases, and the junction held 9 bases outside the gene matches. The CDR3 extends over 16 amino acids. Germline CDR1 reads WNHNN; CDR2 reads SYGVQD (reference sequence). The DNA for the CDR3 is TGCGCCAGCAGTTCCCTATCTAGCGGGTACACAGATACGCAGTATTTT. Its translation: CASSSLSSGYTDTQYF.

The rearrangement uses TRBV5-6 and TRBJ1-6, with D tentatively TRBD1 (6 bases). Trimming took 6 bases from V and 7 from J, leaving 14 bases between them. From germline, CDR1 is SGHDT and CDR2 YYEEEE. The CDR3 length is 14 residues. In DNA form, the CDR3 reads TGTGCCAGCAAACGGGACATAGGAAATTCACCCCTCCACTTT. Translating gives CASKRDIGNSPLHF.

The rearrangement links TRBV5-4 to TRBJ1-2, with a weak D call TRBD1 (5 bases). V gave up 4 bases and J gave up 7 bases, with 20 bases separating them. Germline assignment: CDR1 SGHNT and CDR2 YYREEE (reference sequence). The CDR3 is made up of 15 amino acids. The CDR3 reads CASSERRGGLGGYTF. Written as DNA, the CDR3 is TGTGCCAGCAGCGAAAGGCGGGGGGGACTAGGTGGCTACACCTTC.

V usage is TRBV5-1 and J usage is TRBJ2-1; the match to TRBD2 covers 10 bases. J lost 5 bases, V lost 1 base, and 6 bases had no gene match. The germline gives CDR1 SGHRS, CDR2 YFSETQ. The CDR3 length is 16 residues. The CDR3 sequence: CASSLSSGGTNNEQFF. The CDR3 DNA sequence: TGCGCCAGCAGCTTGTCTAGCGGGGGAACAAACAATGAGCAGTTCTTC.

The CDR3 DNA is TGCGCCAGCAGCATACTCGGGAAAGAGCAGTTCTTC. It translates to CASSILGKEQFF. The chain carries TRBV5-1 and TRBJ2-1, with a possible D match to TRBD2 (5 bases). Trimming removed 4 bases at V and 10 bases at J, with 12 bases between. This CDR3 region has 12 residues. The germline V gene has CDR1 SGHRS and CDR2 YFSETQ. The full variable domain, in which reference TRBV5-1 and TRBJ2-1 provide the parts outside the CDR3, is KAGVTQTPRYLIKTRGQQVTLSCSPISGHRSVSWYQQTPGQGLQFLFEYFSETQRNKGNFPGRFSGRQFSNSRSEMNVSTLELGDSALYLCASSILGKEQFFGPGTRLTVL.

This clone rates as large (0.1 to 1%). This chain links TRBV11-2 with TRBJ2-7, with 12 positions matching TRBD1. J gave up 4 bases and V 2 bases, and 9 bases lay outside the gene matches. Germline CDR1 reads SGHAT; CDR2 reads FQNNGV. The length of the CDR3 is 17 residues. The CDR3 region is CASSLLYSGQGAYEQYF. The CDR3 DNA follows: TGTGCCAGCAGCTTATTATACTCGGGACAGGGGGCATACGAGCAGTACTTC.

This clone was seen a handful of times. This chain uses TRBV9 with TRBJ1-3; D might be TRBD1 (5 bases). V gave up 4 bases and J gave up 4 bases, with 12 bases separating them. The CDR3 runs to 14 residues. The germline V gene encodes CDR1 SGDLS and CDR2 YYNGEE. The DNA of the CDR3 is TGTGCCAGCAGCTCAGGGTTCCAGGGAAACACCATATATTTT. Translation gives CASSSGFQGNTIYF.

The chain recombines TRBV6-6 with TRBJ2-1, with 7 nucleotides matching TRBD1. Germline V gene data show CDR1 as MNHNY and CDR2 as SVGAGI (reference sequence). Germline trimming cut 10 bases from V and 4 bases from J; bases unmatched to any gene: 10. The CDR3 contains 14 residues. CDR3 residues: CATLPYRGYNEQFF. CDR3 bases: TGTGCCACCCTGCCGTACAGGGGATACAATGAGCAGTTCTTC.

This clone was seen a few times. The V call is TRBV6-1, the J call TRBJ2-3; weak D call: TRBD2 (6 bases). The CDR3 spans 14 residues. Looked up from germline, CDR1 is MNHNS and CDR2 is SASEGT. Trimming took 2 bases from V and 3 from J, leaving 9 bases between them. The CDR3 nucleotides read TGTGCCAGCAGTGAACCCGGGAGAACAGATACGCAGTATTTT. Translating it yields CASSEPGRTDTQYF.

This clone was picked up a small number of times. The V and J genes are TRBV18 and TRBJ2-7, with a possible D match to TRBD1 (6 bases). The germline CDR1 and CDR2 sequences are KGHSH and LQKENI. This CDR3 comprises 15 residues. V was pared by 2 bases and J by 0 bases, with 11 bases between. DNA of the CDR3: TGTGCCAGCTCACCAGGGGGCCGTAGCTCCTACGAGCAGTACTTC. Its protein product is CASSPGGRSSYEQYF.

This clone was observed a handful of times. The CDR3 spells CASSVVRRGSKETQYF. The CDR3 DNA sequence: TGTGCCAGCAGCGTAGTGAGGAGGGGTTCAAAAGAGACCCAGTACTTC. The chain combines TRBV9 with TRBJ2-5, with a weak D call TRBD2 (6 bases). V shed 0 bases and J shed 3 bases, with 15 bases lying between them. Germline-derived CDR1 and CDR2 are SGDLS and YYNGEE. The CDR3 has 16 residues.

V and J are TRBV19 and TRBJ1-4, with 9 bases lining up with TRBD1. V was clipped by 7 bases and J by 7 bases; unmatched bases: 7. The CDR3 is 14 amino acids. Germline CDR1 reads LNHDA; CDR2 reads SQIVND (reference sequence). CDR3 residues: CASTNRGRLEKLFF. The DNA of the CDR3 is TGTGCCAGTACCAACAGGGGGCGACTTGAAAAACTGTTTTTT.

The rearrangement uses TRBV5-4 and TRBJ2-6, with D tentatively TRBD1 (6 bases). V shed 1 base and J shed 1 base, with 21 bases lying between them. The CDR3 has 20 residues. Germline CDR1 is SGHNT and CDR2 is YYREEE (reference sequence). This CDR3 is CASSLSPGAKITSGANVLTF. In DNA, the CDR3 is TGTGCCAGCAGCTTGTCCCCAGGGGCGAAAATAACATCTGGGGCCAACGTCCTGACTTTC.

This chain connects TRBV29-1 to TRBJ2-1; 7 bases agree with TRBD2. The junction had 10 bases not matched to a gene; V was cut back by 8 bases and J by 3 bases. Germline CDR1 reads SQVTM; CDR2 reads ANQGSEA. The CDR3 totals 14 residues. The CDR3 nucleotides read TGCAGCACACTTGGGGGACTACGCTACAATGAGCAGTTCTTC. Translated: CSTLGGLRYNEQFF.

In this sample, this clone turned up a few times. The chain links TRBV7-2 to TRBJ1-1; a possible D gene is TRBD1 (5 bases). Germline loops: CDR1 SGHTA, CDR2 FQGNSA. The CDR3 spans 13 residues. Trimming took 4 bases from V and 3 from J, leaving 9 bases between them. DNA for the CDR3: TGTGCCAGCAGCTCCGGGGGGGACACTGAAGCTTTCTTT. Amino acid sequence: CASSSGGDTEAFF.

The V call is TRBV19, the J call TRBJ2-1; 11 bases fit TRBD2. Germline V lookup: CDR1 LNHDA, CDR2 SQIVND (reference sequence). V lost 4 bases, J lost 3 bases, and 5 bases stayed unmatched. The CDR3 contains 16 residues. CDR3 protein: CASSTRLAGSYNEQFF. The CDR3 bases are TGTGCCAGTAGTACTCGACTAGCGGGAAGCTACAATGAGCAGTTCTTC.

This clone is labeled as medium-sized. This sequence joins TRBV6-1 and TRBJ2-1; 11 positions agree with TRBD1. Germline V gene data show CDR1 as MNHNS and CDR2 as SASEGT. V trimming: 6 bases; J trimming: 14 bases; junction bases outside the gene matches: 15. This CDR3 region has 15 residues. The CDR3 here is CASSPGSSRDRGKFF. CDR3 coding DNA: TGTGCCAGCAGCCCGGGGTCCAGCCGGGACAGGGGGAAGTTCTTC.

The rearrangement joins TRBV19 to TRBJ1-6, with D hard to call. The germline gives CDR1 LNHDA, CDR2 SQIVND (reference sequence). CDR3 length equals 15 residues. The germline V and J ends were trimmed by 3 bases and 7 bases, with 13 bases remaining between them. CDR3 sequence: CASSITEGMNSPLHF. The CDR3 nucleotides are TGTGCCAGTAGTATTACGGAGGGCATGAATTCACCCCTCCACTTT.

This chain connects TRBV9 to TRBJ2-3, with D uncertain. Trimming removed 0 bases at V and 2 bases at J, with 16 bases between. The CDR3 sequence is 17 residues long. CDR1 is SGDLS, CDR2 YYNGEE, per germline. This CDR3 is CASSVDDIQRHTDTQYF. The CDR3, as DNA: TGTGCCAGCAGCGTAGATGACATTCAGAGACACACAGATACGCAGTATTTT. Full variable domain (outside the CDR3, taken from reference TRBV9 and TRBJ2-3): DSGVTQTPKHLITATGQRVTLRCSPRSGDLSVYWYQQSLDQGLQFLIQYYNGEERAKGNILERFSAQQFPDLHSELNLSSLELGDSALYFCASSVDDIQRHTDTQYFGPGTRLTVL.

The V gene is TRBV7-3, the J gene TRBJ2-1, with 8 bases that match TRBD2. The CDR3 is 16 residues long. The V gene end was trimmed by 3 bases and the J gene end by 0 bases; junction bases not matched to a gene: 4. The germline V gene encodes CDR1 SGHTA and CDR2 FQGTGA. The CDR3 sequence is CASSLGGTSSYNEQFF. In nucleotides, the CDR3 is TGTGCCAGCAGCTTGGGAGGGACTAGCTCCTACAATGAGCAGTTCTTC.

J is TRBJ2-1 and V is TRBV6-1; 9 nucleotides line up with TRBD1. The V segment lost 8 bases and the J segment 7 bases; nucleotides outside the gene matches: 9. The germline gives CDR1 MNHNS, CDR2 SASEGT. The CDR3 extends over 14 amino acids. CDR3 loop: CASRRQGVGNEQFF. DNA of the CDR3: TGTGCCAGCCGACGACAGGGGGTGGGGAATGAGCAGTTCTTC.

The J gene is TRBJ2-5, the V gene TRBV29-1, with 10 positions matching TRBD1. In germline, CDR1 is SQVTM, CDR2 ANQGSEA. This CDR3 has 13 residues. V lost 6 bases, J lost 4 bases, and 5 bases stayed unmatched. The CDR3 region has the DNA TGCAGCGTCCGACAGGGGGCTGGAGAGACCCAGTACTTC. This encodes CSVRQGAGETQYF.

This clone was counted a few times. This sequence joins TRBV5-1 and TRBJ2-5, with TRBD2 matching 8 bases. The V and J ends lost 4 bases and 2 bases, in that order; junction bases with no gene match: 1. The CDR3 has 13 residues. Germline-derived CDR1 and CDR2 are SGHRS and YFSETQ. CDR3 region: CASSPGGQETQYF. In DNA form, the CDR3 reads TGCGCCAGCAGCCCGGGGGGGCAAGAGACCCAGTACTTC.

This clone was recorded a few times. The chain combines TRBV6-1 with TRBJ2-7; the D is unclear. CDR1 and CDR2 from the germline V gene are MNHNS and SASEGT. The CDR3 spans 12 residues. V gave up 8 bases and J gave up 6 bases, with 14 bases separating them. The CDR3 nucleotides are TGTGCCAGCCGGCGGCTCGACTCCGAGCAGTACTTC. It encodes CASRRLDSEQYF.

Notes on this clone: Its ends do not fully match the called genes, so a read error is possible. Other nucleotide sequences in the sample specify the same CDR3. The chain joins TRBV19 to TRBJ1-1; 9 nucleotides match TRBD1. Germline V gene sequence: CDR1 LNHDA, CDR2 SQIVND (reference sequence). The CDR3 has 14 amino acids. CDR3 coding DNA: TGTGCTAGTAGTACCGGGGACAGGGACACTGAAGCTTTTTTT. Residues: CASSTGDRDTEAFF.

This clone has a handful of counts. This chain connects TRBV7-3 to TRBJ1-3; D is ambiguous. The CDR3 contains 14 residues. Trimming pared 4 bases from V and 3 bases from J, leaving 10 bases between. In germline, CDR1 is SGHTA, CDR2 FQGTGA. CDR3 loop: CASSCSRGGNTIYF. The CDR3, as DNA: TGTGCCAGCAGCTGTTCCCGGGGTGGAAACACCATATATTTT.

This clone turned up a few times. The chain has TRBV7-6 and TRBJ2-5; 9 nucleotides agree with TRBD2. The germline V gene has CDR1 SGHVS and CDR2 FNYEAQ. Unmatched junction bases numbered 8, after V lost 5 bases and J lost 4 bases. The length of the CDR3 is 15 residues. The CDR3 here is CASSPGLAKSETQYF. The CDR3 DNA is TGTGCCAGCAGCCCGGGACTAGCAAAATCAGAGACCCAGTACTTC.